What follows is one T cell receptor beta chain and its context. No cognate antigen has been identified for it. One base away there is no much larger clone; base qualities are not given. Genomic DNA was extracted from FACS-sorted cells, and TCRbeta chain sequencing was performed through the commercial immunoSEQ service. On the study's bioinformatics: The repertoire data were analyzed using ImmunoSEQ Analyzer software v3.0 and R v3.5.1. Only productive rearrangements were analyzed, because sequences with stop codons or out-of-frame rearrangements were removed. The sequencing provider supplied the metrics for Simpson diversity, Shannon entropy, CDR3 length and nucleotide addition. Clonotypes were categorized by frequency as dominant, sub-dominant, low or lowest abundance, and clonotypes below 0.1% were excluded from most analyses. A CDR3 amino acid clonotype was designated public if detected in at least two subjects at a cumulative frequency of at least 0.5%. In its TCRdb copy, this immuneACCESS table keeps in-frame sequences only and misses some clones. Where compared with another copy, unresolved V genes explain less than half of these, and the others have no known cause. For V, J and clone size, that table is used; D and trimming come from the DNA. For this sample there are about 38,000 clones; approximately 90% appear just once. Of the sample, under 0.65% is held by the ten largest clones.

The data are from a study of CD8 T cells in acute hepatitis C reinfection (dated by TCRdb to 2020 to 2023). About the full investigation: Both during acute infection and after viral clearance, the study profiled the TCRbeta repertoire of CD8+ T cells that were specific for the HCV NS3-1073 epitope. A few spontaneous resolvers contributed paired acute and follow-up samples. What the work shows at the level of the full study, not this receptor alone: About a dozen public clonotypes were found regardless of outcome, and V04-02/J02-02 was used by one public clonotype. Because bulk sequencing covered only the TCRbeta chain, the alphabeta pairing of public clonotypes could not be determined. All groups preferentially used the TRBV04 and TRBV06 gene families, and overrepresentation in the naive pool did not explain this preferential usage. It was rare for CDR3 sequences to be shared with other epitopes, and exact matching may have been limited by differing sequencing approaches. NS3-1073 specific repertoires were highly diverse, with no significant diversity differences between acute resolver, follow-up resolver and acute chronic samples. Chronically infected subjects had no follow-up repertoires because NS3-1073 specific cells were too rare to sort.

Per the publication, the time point label means: naive CD8 control sorted from an acute-time-point sample. Enrolled in the Montreal Hepatitis C Cohort (HEPCO) in Canada, the donors were people who inject drugs, and these donors were followed every 3 months. Acute primary HCV infection was defined as a positive HCV RNA or antibody test that came after a negative test within the prior 24 weeks. CD3, CD8 and CD45RO antibodies were used for surface staining, and dead cells were excluded with an aqua fixable dye. The cohort also included a handful of subjects who developed chronic infection, defined as HCV RNA positivity at 24 weeks. Once thawed from cryostorage, peripheral blood mononuclear cells underwent negative selection via the MACS CD8+ T cell Isolation Kit to obtain CD8+ T cells. Sorting of the cells was done on a BD FACSAria II cell sorter. Inclusive of the bounding cysteine and phenylalanine, the CDR3 is 11 residues long. Only the CDR3 region is kept as DNA, spanning 33 bases read in frame from base 1. Per the germline V gene, SNHLY is the CDR1 and FYNNEI is the CDR2. Cut back by 3 bases and 6 bases, the V and J ends lie 6 bases apart.

The chain employs TRBV2 and TRBJ2-7; no D segment can be confidently identified. This TCR derives from a man younger than 45 with chronic hepatitis C. Sequenced sample: naive CD8+ T cells from PBMCs. The intended sense of this specimen's cell subset or site label: sorted total naive CD45RO-negative CD8+ T cells. The DNA sequence follows: TGTGCCAGCAGTGAGACTCTCGAGCAGTACTTC. Translated, it reads CASSETLEQYF.